This T cell receptor (beta chain) originates from a study of T-cell memory formation after mild COVID-19 (dated by TCRdb to the early 2020s). In the study overall: TCR sequence clusters from the two donors were largely donor specific. In a couple of donors, T-cell clones that expanded and contracted after mild COVID-19 were followed by sequencing TCRalpha and TCRbeta repertoires longitudinally. The cohort comprised two young, previously healthy adult volunteers, one female and one male. Findings and caveats that apply to the study as a whole: The study covered only a couple of mild cases, and larger cohorts including severe cases with pre-infection samples were considered necessary. From day 15 to 85, contracting clones showed balanced CD4/CD8 phenotypes, whereas a second wave of clones that expanded from day 15 to 37 leaned towards CD4+. Whether the second-wave clones peaking on day 37 were SARS-CoV-2 specific was not confirmed. The detection of some responding clones in pre-infection memory suggests that pre-existing cross-reactive memory T cells joined the SARS-CoV-2 response. Contracting CD4+ clones appeared mostly in the CM and EM memory subsets, whereas CD8+ clones were enriched in EMRA.

Sequenced on an Illumina NovaSeq 6000. Using 5'RACE with constant-segment primers, TCRalpha and TCRbeta cDNA libraries were constructed, with sample barcodes and unique molecular identifiers added in the process. RNA was extracted from every sample with Trizol reagent. Amplification of the libraries took two PCR steps, and the second step added a second sample barcode plus Illumina TruSeq adapters. The libraries were sequenced on an Illumina NovaSeq using 2 x 150 bp paired-end reads. From the authors' description of their analysis: Demultiplexing of reads and collapsing into UMI-guided consensus sequences were performed with migec v1.2.7. Using mixcr v2.1.11, the UMI consensuses were aligned to TRA and TRB V and J templates and assembled into clonotypes. A clonotype was counted as expanded or contracted only when both edgeR and NoisET called the clonotype significant, with the noise models trained on biological replicates. For edgeR calls, the thresholds were a false discovery rate-adjusted p below 0.01 and a log2 fold-change of 1. PCA with hierarchical clustering of max-normalized trajectories of the 1000 most abundant clonotypes was used as exploratory dynamics analysis. The CD4 or CD8 phenotype of responding clones was assigned using the separately sequenced CD4+ and CD8+ repertoires. TCRdb's own reprocessing of the public reads used fastp at Q25 and MiXCR and kept productive beta chains. Every CDR3 protein is listed once, alongside the most common genes and DNA of its rows. TCRdb's processing, not the authors' own work, is the source of the V and J calls. This sample comprises about 400,000 distinct CDR3 sequences, 23% of them detected only once. Around 13% of the sample goes to the ten largest clones.

Ficoll-Paque density gradient centrifugation was the method used to isolate PBMCs. This clonotype came up a few times. The antigen it recognizes is unknown. No much larger clonotype is one base removed from it; base qualities were not supplied. The receptor was isolated from an adult woman who had mild COVID-19 (a few samples of this study predate the infection). The sample titles of this study are shuffled in the database, so cell type and time point are left out; the donor was told from shared clones. Sequenced material: PBMCs or a T cell subset sorted from them (not recorded which).

The DNA reads TGTGCCAGCAGTGGCGATCGGGACAGCCGGTCGGTTGGCTACACCTTC. Its translation reads: CASSGDRDSRSVGYTF. This chain is built from TRBV25-1 and TRBJ1-2, and 7 junctional nucleotides match TRBD1. V is pruned by 4 bases and J by 7 bases, leaving 15 bases of the junction without a gene match. The CDR3, cysteine through phenylalanine, is 16 amino acids long. The kept DNA is CDR3 alone, 48 bases in frame from the first base. CDR1 and CDR2, looked up from the germline V gene, are MGHDK and SYGVNS.